This T cell receptor beta chain derives from a study of T cell repertoires in cytomegalovirus infection. Notes on the study in general: Based on cumulative public TCR beta family frequency, carriers of CMV plus the relevant HLA were identified.

As concerns this clonotype: Antigen unknown.

The junction had 12 bases not matched to a gene; V was cut back by 4 bases and J by 0 bases. Germline CDR1 reads SGHKS; CDR2 reads YYEKEE (reference sequence). The CDR3 runs to 19 residues. TCRdb recomputed calls from the reads with MiXCR, one row per CDR3 protein. This sample has under 200,000 distinct CDR3 sequences, with about 20% found just once. The sequence came from a human donor in good health (CMV status not recorded). Some clones in this sample may be carry-over from other donors' samples. The chain combines TRBV5-5 with TRBJ2-3; TRBD2 aligns across 12 bases. The sequences come from CD8+ T cells from cultured PBMCs, collected from culture after CMV antigen stimulation. Written as DNA, the CDR3 is TGTGCCAGCAGCCGGCGGACTAGCGGGGCAATCCTTAGCACAGATACGCAGTATTTT. This encodes CASSRRTSGAILSTDTQYF. Looking up the rest from reference TRBV5-5 and TRBJ2-3 gives the full variable domain: DAGVTQSPTHLIKTRGQQVTLRCSPISGHKSVSWYQQVLGQGPQFIFQYYEKEERGRGNFPDRFSARQFPNYSSELNVNALLLGDSALYLCASSRRTSGAILSTDTQYFGPGTRLTVL.